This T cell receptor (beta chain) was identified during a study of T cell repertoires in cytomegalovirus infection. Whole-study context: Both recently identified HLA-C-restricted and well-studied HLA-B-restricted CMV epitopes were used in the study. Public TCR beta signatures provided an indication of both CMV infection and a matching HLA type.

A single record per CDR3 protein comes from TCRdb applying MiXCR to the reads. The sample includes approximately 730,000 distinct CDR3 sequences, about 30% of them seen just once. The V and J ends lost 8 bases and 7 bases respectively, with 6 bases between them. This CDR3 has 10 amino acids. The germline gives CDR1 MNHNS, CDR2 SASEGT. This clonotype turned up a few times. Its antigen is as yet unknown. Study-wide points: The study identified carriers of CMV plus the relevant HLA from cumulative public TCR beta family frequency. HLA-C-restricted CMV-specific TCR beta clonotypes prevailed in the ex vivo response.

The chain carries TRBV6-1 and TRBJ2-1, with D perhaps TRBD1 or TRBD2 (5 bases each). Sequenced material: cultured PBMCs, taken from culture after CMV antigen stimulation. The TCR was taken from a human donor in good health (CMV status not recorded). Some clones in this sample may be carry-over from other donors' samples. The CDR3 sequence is CASEGNEQFF. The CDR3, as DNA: TGTGCCAGCGAGGGGAATGAGCAGTTCTTC.